A single sample is the source of the 15 T cell receptor beta chains below, sequenced in a study of blood T cell repertoires in COVID-19. TCRdb keeps only in-frame clones here, not all; method: immunoSEQ multiplex PCR. The sample has around 200,000 clones, approximately 80% seen once. The sample consisted of PBMCs or T cells enriched from blood (not recorded which). These receptors came from a woman between 40 and 55 years old with acute COVID-19.

The V call is TRBV11-2, the J call TRBJ1-2; D perhaps matches TRBD1 (6 bases). The CDR3 totals 16 residues. Per the germline V gene, CDR1 is SGHAT and CDR2 is FQNNGV. The germline V and J ends were trimmed by 3 bases and 7 bases, with 21 bases remaining between them. CDR3 sequence (DNA): TGTGCCAGCAGCTTGGCGCCCAATTCAGGCAGGGGTGGCTACACCTTC. Protein: CASSLAPNSGRGGYTF.

CDR3 amino acids: CASSLAGVSGNTIYF. The CDR3 bases are TGTGCCAGCAGCTTAGCAGGCGTCTCTGGAAACACCATATATTTT. The V gene is TRBV11-2, the J gene TRBJ1-3; D gene ambiguous. Germline V lookup: CDR1 SGHAT, CDR2 FQNNGV. Trimming removed 1 base at V and 0 bases at J, with 7 bases between. This CDR3 spans 15 amino acids.

The chain carries TRBV28 and TRBJ2-3; 9 bases are shared with TRBD1. The CDR3 is made up of 15 amino acids. The V gene end was trimmed by 10 bases and the J gene end by 0 bases; junction bases not matched to a gene: 8. Germline V CDR1 and CDR2: MDHEN, SYDVKM. Written as DNA, the CDR3 is TGTGCCACCCTCACGACAGGGGGAAGCACAGATACGCAGTATTTT. This encodes CATLTTGGSTDTQYF.

The rearrangement uses TRBV11-3 and TRBJ2-7; 9 bases match TRBD2. Trimming cost V 3 bases and J 5 bases; bases outside gene matches: 2. This CDR3 is 13 amino acids long. The germline V gene has CDR1 SGHNT and CDR2 YENEEA. CDR3 DNA sequence: TGTGCCAGCAGCTTTAGCGGGAGCCACGAGCAGTACTTC. It yields the protein CASSFSGSHEQYF.

The chain has TRBV5-6 and TRBJ1-5; 9 bases align to TRBD1. The length of the CDR3 is 15 residues. V gave up 3 bases and J gave up 6 bases; unmatched junction bases: 7. CDR1 and CDR2 (germline): SGHDT, YYEEEE. The DNA of the CDR3 is TGTGCCAGCAGCTCGGACAGGGGTGCAACTCAGCCCCAGCATTTT. It specifies CASSSDRGATQPQHF.

This clone was seen once. V and J are TRBV10-2 and TRBJ1-5; D is ambiguous. The CDR3 extends over 16 amino acids. The germline V gene has CDR1 WSHSY and CDR2 SAAADI. V was clipped by 3 bases and J by 7 bases, with 19 bases between them. CDR3 protein: CASSDPAERFSQPQHF. CDR3 in DNA: TGCGCCAGCAGTGACCCAGCGGAACGGTTTTCACAGCCCCAGCATTTT.

This chain connects TRBV29-1 to TRBJ1-2, with 10 nucleotides matching TRBD1. CDR3 length: 15 residues. CDR1 and CDR2 (germline): SQVTM, ANQGSEA. V dropped 3 bases and J dropped 8; count of bases not matched to a gene: 12. CDR3 coding DNA: TGCAGCGTTGAGCAGGGTAGGGGGACAGGGGACGGCTACACCTTC. Translating it yields CSVEQGRGTGDGYTF.

A remark on this clone: The same CDR3 can be traced to other DNA sequences in this sample. This chain links TRBV27 with TRBJ1-1, with D unresolved. This CDR3 is built from 12 residues. In germline, CDR1 is MNHEY, CDR2 SMNVEV (reference sequence). Trimming removed 6 bases at V and 0 bases at J, with 5 bases between. The chain's CDR3 is CASRGLNTEAFF. The CDR3, as DNA: TGTGCCAGCAGGGGCTTGAACACTGAAGCTTTCTTT.

With respect to this clone: The junction and the germline gene differ at one end; a read error may be behind it. V and J are TRBV7-7 and TRBJ1-4, with D possibly TRBD1 on 5 matching bases. The CDR3 has 16 amino acids. Germline assignment: CDR1 SSHAT and CDR2 FNYEAQ (reference sequence). This CDR3 is CASSLGHRSPTEKLFF. For the CDR3, the DNA is TGTGCTAGCAGCTTAGGTCACAGGTCGCCGACTGAAAAACTGTTTTTT.

The chain carries TRBV29-1 and TRBJ2-7; TRBD1 agrees at 8 bases. V was clipped by 8 bases and J by 9 bases; unmatched bases: 12. Germline CDR1 SQVTM, CDR2 ANQGSEA. The CDR3 sequence is 12 residues long. The CDR3 DNA is TGCAGCTACAGGGGGTCGAGCATCGGGCAGTACTTC. It translates to CSYRGSSIGQYF.

The chain links TRBV2 to TRBJ1-1; D gene unclear. CDR3 size: 13 residues. Germline CDR1 is SNHLY and CDR2 is FYNNEI. Here the CDR3 reads CAGGRNMNTEAFF. The CDR3 coding sequence is TGTGCAGGCGGGCGGAACATGAACACTGAAGCTTTCTTT.

This sequence joins TRBV28 and TRBJ2-7, with TRBD2 matching 11 bases. J gave up 5 bases and V 5 bases, and 8 bases lay outside the gene matches. Germline V gene data show CDR1 as MDHEN and CDR2 as SYDVKM. The CDR3 runs 15 residues. The CDR3 DNA sequence: TGTGCCAGCAGTCTCCTAGCGGGAGGAAAGAACGAGCAGTACTTC. Translated, it gives CASSLLAGGKNEQYF.

The genes are TRBV21-1 and TRBJ2-7; no DNA check was done on the table's D call, TRBD1. TRBV21-1 is shown as a pseudogene. The CDR3 loop spans 16 amino acids. CDR3 nucleotides: TGTGCCAGCACCCTGACAGGGACAGGGCAAAACTACGAGCAGTACTTC. Translating it yields CASTLTGTGQNYEQYF.

The chain's CDR3 is CASSLRTHSYEQYF. The DNA of the CDR3 is TGTGCCAGCAGTTTAAGAACTCATTCCTACGAGCAGTACTTC. V and J are TRBV27 and TRBJ2-7; D uncertain. The CDR3 sequence is 14 residues long. Germline V CDR1 and CDR2: MNHEY, SMNVEV (reference sequence). V gave up 2 bases and J gave up 1 base, with 9 bases separating them.

This chain joins TRBV12-3 or TRBV12-4 and TRBJ2-5; D not resolved. Trimming stripped 6 bases from V and 5 bases from J, with 10 bases between. This CDR3 has 12 residues. The CDR3 sequence: CASRLMRETQYF. In nucleotides, the CDR3 is TGTGCCAGCAGACTCATGCGGGAGACCCAGTACTTC.